Presented here are 8 T cell receptor beta chains from one specimen sequenced in a study of blood T cells in healthy people across ages. PCR was performed a second time for about 7 to 11 cycles using a sample-barcoded 5' primer and a J-beta primer mix. TCRdb used MiXCR to reprocess the 5' RACE reads, holding one entry per CDR3 protein. The sample shows approximately 1.5 million distinct CDR3 sequences, 30% to 35% of them seen only once. Sequenced: blood. The origin of the receptors is a woman in her 30s in good health.

The J gene is TRBJ2-7, the V gene TRBV20-1, with a tentative D call TRBD1 (6 bases). Deletions cut 3 bases from V and 0 bases from J, with 18 bases between. Germline CDR1 and CDR2: DFQATT and SNEGSKA (reference sequence). The CDR3 runs to 16 residues. This CDR3 is CSARQGRGNPSYEQYF. Written as DNA, the CDR3 is TGCAGTGCTAGGCAGGGGAGAGGGAATCCCTCCTACGAGCAGTACTTC.

The chain has TRBV7-2 and TRBJ2-1; 7 positions agree with TRBD2. V trimming: 4 bases; J trimming: 5 bases; junction bases outside the gene matches: 14. CDR1 is SGHTA and CDR2 is FQGNSA in the germline V gene. The CDR3 has 17 residues. CDR3 sequence: CASSSSEGAGNNNEQFF. In DNA form, the CDR3 reads TGTGCCAGCAGCTCATCGGAAGGAGCGGGGAACAACAATGAGCAGTTCTTC.

This clonotype was picked up a small number of times. The chain employs TRBV10-3 and TRBJ2-5; 14 bases are a match to TRBD2. Germline CDR1 and CDR2: ENHRY and SYGVKD. V shed 3 bases and J 3 bases; nucleotides not matched to a gene: 12. CDR3 length equals 19 residues. CDR3 in DNA: TGTGCCATCAGTGATTACGATACGACTAGCGGGAGGGCCGAAGAGACCCAGTACTTC. Its protein is CAISDYDTTSGRAEETQYF.

Ten or more counts support this clonotype. This rearrangement joins TRBV4-1 to TRBJ2-7, with D possibly being TRBD2 (6 bases). V lost 3 bases to trimming and J lost 4 bases, with 16 bases between them. Germline V CDR1 and CDR2: MGHRA, YSYEKL. The CDR3 is made up of 15 amino acids. The chain's CDR3 is CASSQSGLIVYEQYF. CDR3 nucleotide sequence: TGCGCCAGCAGCCAGAGCGGGCTGATTGTATACGAGCAGTACTTC.

The genes are TRBV5-1 and TRBJ2-3, with 10 bases lining up with TRBD2. V gave up 0 bases and J gave up 4 bases; unmatched junction bases: 8. This CDR3 contains 17 residues. CDR1 is SGHRS, CDR2 YFSETQ, per germline. The CDR3 reads CASSLGERGGAADTQYF. The CDR3, as DNA: TGCGCCAGCAGCTTGGGAGAGCGGGGGGGCGCGGCAGATACGCAGTATTTT.

V and J are TRBV3-1 and TRBJ1-2; 7 bases align to TRBD1. The CDR3 has 13 amino acids. CDR1 and CDR2 from the germline V gene are LGHDT and YNNKEL (reference sequence). Trimming cost V 7 bases and J 10 bases; bases outside gene matches: 12. CDR3 in DNA: TGTGCCAGCAAAACGTCAGGGGGGCCTGACTACACCTTC. Its protein product is CASKTSGGPDYTF.

This clonotype was found a few times. A junction end diverges from the germline sequence, so it may reflect a read error. V is TRBV20-1 and J is TRBJ2-3; 7 nucleotides align to TRBD1. This CDR3 spans 13 amino acids. From germline, CDR1 is DFQATT and CDR2 SNEGSKA (reference sequence). CDR3 in DNA: TGTAGAACAGGGGAAGAGGACACAGATACGCAGTATTTT. Amino acid sequence: CRTGEEDTDTQYF.

The genes are TRBV7-8 and TRBJ2-7; 8 nucleotides align to TRBD2. Per the germline V gene, CDR1 is SGHVS and CDR2 is FQNEAQ. This CDR3 contains 14 residues. The junction had 4 bases not matched to a gene; V was cut back by 4 bases and J by 2 bases. DNA for the CDR3: TGTGCCAGCAGCTCAGCGGGAGACACCTACGAGCAGTACTTC. It translates to CASSSAGDTYEQYF.